This record covers a single T cell receptor beta chain. This table comes from immunoSEQ multiplex PCR, and its TCRdb copy is limited to in-frame clones, with some not included. This table holds 980,000 or so clones, around three quarters found once. Germline loops: CDR1 SGDLS, CDR2 YYNGEE. The V and J ends lost 2 bases and 4 bases respectively, with 27 bases between them. The CDR3 is 19 residues long. The data belong to a study of shared clonotypes between healthy human individuals. The sequenced sample consisted of memory CD4+ T cells sorted from blood. Subset denoted: CD45RA-negative fraction. This TCR was recovered from a man aged 18 to 30 in good health. The chain combines TRBV9 with TRBJ1-2; no firm D call. CDR3 sequence: CASSVEGLRTVGLTYGYTF. CDR3 sequence (DNA): TGTGCCAGCAGCGTCGAAGGGCTACGGACGGTCGGTCTGACCTATGGCTACACCTTC.